The 12 T cell receptor beta chains listed next were all sequenced from one sample in a study of blood T cell repertoires in COVID-19. Measured with immunoSEQ multiplex PCR; TCRdb has only the in-frame clones, and not every one. The sample carries about 91,000 clones, 77% recorded once. Sequences were obtained from peripheral blood. These receptors were collected from a woman of 80 years or more with acute or convalescent COVID-19.

The chain combines TRBV5-5 with TRBJ2-7, with 7 bases lining up with TRBD2. V dropped 0 bases and J dropped 0; count of bases not matched to a gene: 3. CDR1 and CDR2 from the germline V gene are SGHKS and YYEKEE (reference sequence). The CDR3 has 15 amino acids. The CDR3 coding sequence is TGTGCCAGCAGCTTGGCAGCGGGGAACTCCTACGAGCAGTACTTC. It translates to CASSLAAGNSYEQYF. Looking up the rest from reference TRBV5-5 and TRBJ2-7 gives the full variable domain: DAGVTQSPTHLIKTRGQQVTLRCSPISGHKSVSWYQQVLGQGPQFIFQYYEKEERGRGNFPDRFSARQFPNYSSELNVNALLLGDSALYLCASSLAAGNSYEQYFGPGTRLTVT.

The table lists this clone with a few counts. The chain has TRBV6-6 and TRBJ1-2, with 7 bases that match TRBD1. CDR1 and CDR2 from the germline V gene are MNHNY and SVGAGI (reference sequence). V trimming: 5 bases; J trimming: 5 bases; junction bases outside the gene matches: 8. CDR3 length equals 14 residues. Here the CDR3 reads CASSPGQRAYGYTF. CDR3 nucleotide sequence: TGTGCCAGCAGTCCGGGACAGAGGGCTTATGGCTACACCTTC.

The chain joins TRBV6-1 to TRBJ2-2; D call uncertain. Germline V gene sequence: CDR1 MNHNS, CDR2 SASEGT. The CDR3 length is 11 residues. The germline V and J ends were trimmed by 3 bases and 7 bases, with 3 bases remaining between them. This CDR3 reads CASSDGGELFF. The DNA of the CDR3 is TGTGCCAGCAGTGACGGCGGGGAGCTGTTTTTT.

V and J are TRBV25-1 and TRBJ1-5; TRBD1 matches 10 bases. CDR3 size: 14 residues. Losses at the gene ends were 5 bases for V and 5 bases for J; bases not matched to a gene: 3. The germline V gene has CDR1 MGHDK and CDR2 SYGVNS. CDR3 protein: CASSPGTGDQPQHF. The CDR3 bases are TGTGCCAGCAGTCCCGGGACAGGGGATCAGCCCCAGCATTTT.

V usage is TRBV5-1 and J usage is TRBJ2-7, with a possible D match to TRBD1 (5 bases). V dropped 0 bases and J dropped 0 bases, with 10 bases sitting between them. Germline values: CDR1 SGHRS, CDR2 YFSETQ. The CDR3 spans 15 residues. Written as DNA, the CDR3 is TGCGCCAGCAGCTTGGGACAGACCAGCTCCTACGAGCAGTACTTC. This codes for CASSLGQTSSYEQYF.

The gene calls are TRBV30 and TRBJ2-3, with 10 bases aligning to TRBD2. Per the germline V gene, CDR1 is GTSNPN and CDR2 is SVGIG (reference sequence). This CDR3 contains 15 residues. J was trimmed by 3 bases and V by 3 bases; bases with no gene match: 6. The CDR3 loop reads CAWRGTSGITDTQYF. The CDR3 DNA reads as TGTGCCTGGAGGGGAACTAGCGGGATTACAGATACGCAGTATTTT.

This chain uses TRBV19 with TRBJ2-7; no definite D call. Germline CDR1 and CDR2: LNHDA and SQIVND (reference sequence). The CDR3 contains 13 residues. V gave up 6 bases and J gave up 2 bases, with 11 bases separating them. CDR3 region: CASRRGDPYEQYF. CDR3 coding DNA: TGTGCCAGTAGAAGAGGAGACCCCTACGAGCAGTACTTC.

This clone showed up just a few times. The rearrangement links TRBV19 to TRBJ2-7, with no clear D. Trimming took 3 bases from V and 4 from J, leaving 13 bases between them. Germline-derived CDR1 and CDR2 are LNHDA and SQIVND (reference sequence). CDR3 size: 14 residues. The CDR3 loop is CASSMQVTLYEQYF. Here the CDR3 DNA reads TGTGCCAGTAGTATGCAAGTTACCCTATACGAGCAGTACTTC.

The count of this clone is one. The chain has TRBV29-1 and TRBJ2-3; 8 bases agree with TRBD1. The germline V gene has CDR1 SQVTM and CDR2 ANQGSEA. V lost 5 bases to trimming and J lost 6 bases; unmatched junction nucleotides: 4. CDR3 length: 12 amino acids. DNA for the CDR3: TGCAGCGTTAGCCGACAGGGGGATACGCAGTATTTT. Translation gives CSVSRQGDTQYF.

This clone has only a few counts. V gene TRBV5-1 combines with J gene TRBJ2-7, with TRBD1 identical over 8 bases. The germline CDR1 and CDR2 sequences are SGHRS and YFSETQ. Unmatched junction bases numbered 4, after V lost 2 bases and J lost 3 bases. The CDR3 is made up of 14 amino acids. CDR3 loop: CASSFLGQDYEQYF. The CDR3 DNA sequence: TGCGCCAGCAGCTTCCTGGGACAGGACTACGAGCAGTACTTC.

A few counts support this clone. The chain joins TRBV20-1 to TRBJ2-1, with D uncertain. This CDR3 spans 11 amino acids. The V gene lost 4 bases and the J gene lost 6 bases, with 7 bases spanning the gap. CDR1 and CDR2 (germline): DFQATT, SNEGSKA (reference sequence). The CDR3 sequence: CSAILINEQFF. CDR3 nucleotide sequence: TGCAGTGCTATACTTATCAATGAGCAGTTCTTC.

This sequence joins TRBV6-2 or TRBV6-3 and TRBJ2-5, with 7 bases that match TRBD2. V shed 2 bases, J shed 1 base, and the junction held 10 bases outside the gene matches. The CDR3 length is 17 residues. From germline, CDR1 is MNHEY and CDR2 SVGEGT. CDR3 in amino acids: CASSYPLGGVGQETQYF. CDR3 in DNA: TGTGCCAGCAGTTACCCCTTGGGGGGGGTAGGCCAAGAGACCCAGTACTTC.